These 29 T cell receptor beta chains were all obtained from the same sample, sequenced in a study of Ad26.COV2.S vaccination and SARS-CoV-2 variants. Treatment denoted: roughly 20 received Ad26.COV2.S at low or high dose, single or two shots; about 5 received placebo; per-sample allocation not given. Specimen acquisition occurred on day 63 following the initial vaccine or placebo injection. Libraries were prepared by immunoSEQ multiplex PCR; TCRdb keeps only in-frame clonotypes and omits some of them. The sample holds 300,000 to 350,000 clones, 88% seen once. The material sequenced was peripheral blood, taken in a trial of Ad26.COV2.S vaccine versus placebo. Receptors originate from a person aged 18-60 years who received the Ad26.COV2.S COVID-19 vaccine or a placebo.

The genes are TRBV11-2 and TRBJ1-1; D may be TRBD1 (6 bases). This CDR3 spans 15 amino acids. Per the germline V gene, CDR1 is SGHAT and CDR2 is FQNNGV. The V end lost 4 bases, the J end lost 2 bases, and 14 bases lay between the germline ends. CDR3 residues: CASSSQRQANTEAFF. The CDR3 bases are TGTGCCAGCAGCTCCCAAAGACAGGCAAACACTGAAGCTTTCTTT.

V gene TRBV7-2 combines with J gene TRBJ2-7, with TRBD2 matching 9 bases. V dropped 2 bases and J dropped 1; count of bases not matched to a gene: 6. This CDR3 is 16 amino acids long. Per germline, CDR1 SGHTA and CDR2 FQGNSA. This CDR3 reads CASSLLGSGGSYEQYF. DNA for the CDR3: TGTGCCAGCAGCTTATTAGGTAGCGGGGGATCCTACGAGCAGTACTTC.

The CDR3 loop is CASSPPSKTINEKLFF. DNA for the CDR3: TGTGCCAGCAGCCCCCCATCCAAAACCATCAATGAAAAACTGTTTTTT. The V and J genes are TRBV7-9 and TRBJ1-4; the D is unclear. CDR1 and CDR2 (germline): SEHNR, FQNEAQ (reference sequence). This CDR3 is built from 16 residues. The V end lost 5 bases, the J end lost 5 bases, and 18 bases lay between the germline ends.

The chain links TRBV19 to TRBJ2-6; D gene uncertain. CDR3 length: 17 residues. V lost 7 bases, J lost 0 bases, and 16 bases lay in between. Germline V CDR1 and CDR2: LNHDA, SQIVND (reference sequence). CDR3 amino acids: CASTLGIGPSGANVLTF. In DNA form, the CDR3 reads TGTGCCAGTACCCTCGGCATCGGGCCCTCTGGGGCCAACGTCCTGACTTTC.

This chain connects TRBV4-3 to TRBJ1-1; 7 bases align to TRBD1. The ends lost 1 base at V and 9 bases at J; junction bases unmatched: 11. This CDR3 contains 15 residues. Per the germline V gene, CDR1 is LGHNA and CDR2 is YSLEER. CDR3 nucleotide sequence: TGCGCCAGCAGCCAAGTGAGGGGGCCCTGGGGGAAAGCTTTCTTT. It encodes CASSQVRGPWGKAFF.

The chain joins TRBV30 to TRBJ2-2; D is undetermined. V gave up 5 bases and J gave up 9 bases, with 13 bases separating them. The CDR3 sequence is 12 residues long. Looked up from germline, CDR1 is GTSNPN and CDR2 is SVGIG (reference sequence). The DNA of the CDR3 is TGTGCCTGGTCAAGGGATTCCAGGGAGCTGTTTTTT. Protein sequence: CAWSRDSRELFF.

The chain joins TRBV7-9 to TRBJ1-2, with TRBD1 matching over 8 bases. Germline loops: CDR1 SEHNR, CDR2 FQNEAQ (reference sequence). The CDR3 runs to 13 residues. Trimming removed 1 base from V and 8 bases from J; junction bases left unmatched: 3. CDR3 sequence: CASSLGQGPGYTF. DNA for the CDR3: TGTGCCAGCAGCTTAGGACAGGGGCCCGGCTACACCTTC.

The rearrangement uses TRBV19 and TRBJ2-1; TRBD2 matches at 8 bases. V gave up 6 bases and J gave up 1 base; unmatched junction bases: 8. This CDR3 comprises 16 residues. Germline V CDR1 and CDR2: LNHDA, SQIVND (reference sequence). CDR3 nucleotide sequence: TGTGCCAGTAGGGCTACGGGACTAGTGTCCTACAATGAGCAGTTCTTC. The encoded protein is CASRATGLVSYNEQFF.

The rearrangement links TRBV28 to TRBJ2-3; TRBD1 matches 10 bases. J gave up 5 bases and V 3 bases, and 8 bases lay outside the gene matches. The CDR3 sequence is 16 residues long. CDR1 is MDHEN and CDR2 is SYDVKM in the germline V gene. The CDR3 DNA sequence: TGTGCCAGCAGTTTCCCGACAGGGGGCCTCGGAGATACGCAGTATTTT. Translated, it gives CASSFPTGGLGDTQYF.

This chain connects TRBV6-2 or TRBV6-3 to TRBJ1-1; 7 nucleotides agree with TRBD1. The V segment lost 4 bases and the J segment 3 bases; nucleotides outside the gene matches: 8. The CDR3 runs 15 residues. Germline V CDR1 and CDR2: MNHEY, SVGEGT. CDR3 region: CASSFRDSIYTEAFF. The CDR3 coding sequence is TGTGCCAGCAGTTTCCGGGACAGTATATACACTGAAGCTTTCTTT.

This chain uses TRBV6-6 with TRBJ2-3, with no clear D. Trimming shortened V by 2 bases and J by 4 bases, and 7 bases separated the two germline ends. This CDR3 has 13 residues. Germline CDR1 reads MNHNY; CDR2 reads SVGAGI (reference sequence). The CDR3 here is CASSYPGADTQYF. For the CDR3, the DNA is TGTGCCAGCAGTTACCCCGGTGCAGATACGCAGTATTTT.

This CDR3 reads CASSLGTTYTDTQYF. The CDR3 nucleotides are TGTGCCAGCAGCTTAGGGACTACCTACACAGATACGCAGTATTTT. This rearrangement joins TRBV5-4 to TRBJ2-3; TRBD2 matches at 7 bases. Germline trimming cut 2 bases from V and 2 bases from J; bases unmatched to any gene: 5. Germline V gene data show CDR1 as SGHNT and CDR2 as YYREEE (reference sequence). The CDR3 is made up of 15 amino acids.

A word on this clone: Other DNA sequences in this specimen translate into the identical CDR3. V is TRBV29-1 and J is TRBJ1-5, with TRBD1 identical over 7 bases. Germline trimming cut 4 bases from V and 2 bases from J; bases unmatched to any gene: 2. The CDR3 covers 13 residues. CDR1 is SQVTM, CDR2 ANQGSEA, per germline. CDR3 residues: CSVGQGGNQPQHF. In nucleotides, the CDR3 is TGCAGCGTTGGACAGGGAGGCAATCAGCCCCAGCATTTT.

The chain couples TRBV11-1 to TRBJ2-1; D may be TRBD2 (5 bases). Trimming took off 5 bases at V and 2 bases at J, with 13 bases between the two ends. The CDR3 is made up of 15 amino acids. Germline values: CDR1 SGHAT, CDR2 FQDESV (reference sequence). The CDR3, as DNA: TGTGCCAGCAGCCCTTGGACGGGGACCTACAATGAGCAGTTCTTC. It encodes CASSPWTGTYNEQFF.

The chain carries TRBV7-2 and TRBJ1-1; 8 nucleotides align to TRBD1. Germline V gene data show CDR1 as SGHTA and CDR2 as FQGNSA. CDR3 length: 15 amino acids. V gave up 5 bases and J gave up 1 base; unmatched junction bases: 6. Here the CDR3 DNA reads TGTGCCAGCAGCACGACAGGGGTTGGGAACACTGAAGCTTTCTTT. Translation: CASSTTGVGNTEAFF.

The chain has TRBV10-2 and TRBJ2-7; possible D gene TRBD2, 6 bases. CDR3 length: 15 amino acids. Germline CDR1 WSHSY, CDR2 SAAADI. The V end lost 5 bases, the J end lost 1 base, and 15 bases lay between the germline ends. CDR3: CASSWSGERSYEQYF. The CDR3 DNA reads as TGCGCCAGCAGTTGGTCGGGGGAGCGGTCCTACGAGCAGTACTTC.

CDR3 coding DNA: TGTGCCAGCAGCTTAGAGACGGACTTTTCCTACGAGCAGTACTTC. It specifies CASSLETDFSYEQYF. The rearrangement joins TRBV7-6 to TRBJ2-7; TRBD2 might be the D (5 bases). Germline CDR1 SGHVS, CDR2 FNYEAQ. The length of the CDR3 is 15 residues. Trimming removed 1 base from V and 1 base from J, with 11 bases in between. Drawing the rest from reference TRBV7-6 and TRBJ2-7, the complete variable domain is GAGVSQSPRYKVTKRGQDVALRCDPISGHVSLYWYRQALGQGPEFLTYFNYEAQQDKSGLPNDRFSAERPEGSISTLTIQRTEQRDSAMYRCASSLETDFSYEQYFGPGTRLTVT.

CDR3 in amino acids: CASGGSSGTYEQYF. The CDR3 nucleotides read TGTGCCAGCGGGGGGTCTAGCGGTACCTACGAGCAGTACTTC. The V call is TRBV9, the J call TRBJ2-7, with TRBD2 matching 7 bases. V shed 7 bases and J 2 bases; nucleotides not matched to a gene: 9. The germline gives CDR1 SGDLS, CDR2 YYNGEE. The CDR3 is made up of 14 amino acids.

The V and J genes are TRBV13 and TRBJ2-7, with 7 bases identical to TRBD2. Germline assignment: CDR1 PRHDT and CDR2 FYEKMQ (reference sequence). The J segment lost 4 bases and the V segment lost 0 bases, leaving 3 bases of the junction unmatched. The CDR3 length is 14 residues. The chain's CDR3 is CASSLGRGGYEQYF. The CDR3 DNA follows: TGTGCCAGCAGCTTAGGCCGGGGAGGGTACGAGCAGTACTTC.

V is TRBV9 and J is TRBJ2-5, with 10 bases aligning to TRBD2. Germline assignment: CDR1 SGDLS and CDR2 YYNGEE. J gave up 0 bases and V 0 bases, and 5 bases lay outside the gene matches. The CDR3 has 17 amino acids. CDR3 nucleotide sequence: TGTGCCAGCAGCGTAGAGGATAGCGGGGGGTACCAAGAGACCCAGTACTTC. Translating gives CASSVEDSGGYQETQYF.

The chain employs TRBV7-3 and TRBJ2-3; TRBD1 agrees at 8 bases. The CDR3 sequence is 15 residues long. With 2 bases clipped from V and 3 bases from J, the junction kept 4 bases outside the gene matches. CDR1 and CDR2 (germline): SGHTA, FQGTGA. The CDR3 bases are TGTGCCAGCAGCTTATGGACAGGGAGGACAGATACGCAGTATTTT. It translates to CASSLWTGRTDTQYF.

V gene TRBV28 combines with J gene TRBJ1-2; 7 bases are a match to TRBD1. J was trimmed by 4 bases and V by 3 bases; bases with no gene match: 11. CDR1 is MDHEN and CDR2 is SYDVKM in the germline V gene. The CDR3 has 16 amino acids. The CDR3: CASSFTGEGLSYGYTF. The CDR3, as DNA: TGTGCCAGCAGTTTCACAGGGGAGGGTCTGTCCTATGGCTACACCTTC.

The chain uses TRBV18 and TRBJ1-4; TRBD1 is a possible D gene (5 bases). V lost 2 bases and J 8 bases, leaving 15 bases between the germline ends. The CDR3 runs to 15 residues. In germline, CDR1 is KGHSH, CDR2 LQKENI. The CDR3 nucleotides read TGTGCCAGCTCACCATTGGAGAGGGGAGTCGAAAAACTGTTTTTT. Translating it yields CASSPLERGVEKLFF. The full variable domain, with the rest looked up from reference TRBV18 and TRBJ1-4, is NAGVMQNPRHLVRRRGQEARLRCSPMKGHSHVYWYRQLPEEGLKFMVYLQKENIIDESGMPKERFSAEFPKEGPSILRIQQVVRGDSAAYFCASSPLERGVEKLFFGSGTQLSVL.

The chain joins TRBV19 to TRBJ2-1; 9 bases align to TRBD1. V lost 7 bases and J lost 6; bases outside the gene matches: 7. Germline V gene lookup returns CDR1 LNHDA and CDR2 SQIVND (reference sequence). The CDR3 runs 14 residues. CDR3 sequence (DNA): TGTGCCAGTATCACAGGGGGCTCGAGCAATGAGCAGTTCTTC. It translates to CASITGGSSNEQFF.

The chain links TRBV5-8 to TRBJ1-1; D is ambiguous. The germline CDR1 and CDR2 sequences are SGHTS and YDEGEE. The V and J ends lost 4 bases and 6 bases respectively, with 19 bases between them. The length of the CDR3 is 15 residues. CDR3 residues: CASSPNLPFGPEAFF. CDR3 DNA: TGTGCCAGCAGCCCCAACCTCCCCTTTGGTCCTGAAGCTTTCTTT.

The chain employs TRBV7-7 and TRBJ2-2; TRBD1 might be the D (6 bases). The germline gives CDR1 SSHAT, CDR2 FNYEAQ (reference sequence). The CDR3 spans 13 residues. Trimming shortened V by 1 base and J by 7 bases, and 7 bases separated the two germline ends. CDR3 in DNA: TGTGCCAGCAGCTTAGACAGGGTCGGGGAGCTGTTTTTT. This translates into CASSLDRVGELFF.

The rearrangement uses TRBV6-5 and TRBJ1-5; D is unclear. Per germline, CDR1 MNHEY and CDR2 SVGAGI. V lost 4 bases to trimming and J lost 11 bases, with 15 bases between them. This CDR3 region has 13 residues. CDR3: CASSLRDGRAQHF. CDR3 sequence (DNA): TGTGCCAGCAGTTTACGGGATGGCCGGGCCCAGCATTTT.

V and J are TRBV5-4 and TRBJ1-1, with a tentative D call TRBD1 (5 bases). Looked up from germline, CDR1 is SGHNT and CDR2 is YYREEE (reference sequence). The length of the CDR3 is 17 residues. V was trimmed by 0 bases and J by 1 base, leaving 16 bases between them. The CDR3 bases are TGTGCCAGCAGCTTGGAGGCCCGGGGACTTAGGAACACTGAAGCTTTCTTT. This sequence encodes CASSLEARGLRNTEAFF.

The chain carries TRBV7-2 and TRBJ2-7; 10 bases agree with TRBD1. The V gene's germline CDR1 is SGHTA and CDR2 FQGNSA. Trimming took 5 bases from V and 2 from J; bases not matched to a gene: 6. This CDR3 is built from 15 residues. The CDR3 DNA is TGTGCCAGCAGCCCTCGAGGACAGGGGGCCTACGAGCAGTACTTC. Translation: CASSPRGQGAYEQYF.